This TCR beta chain originates from a study of CXCR3-negative and CXCR3-positive naive CD8 T cells. Study-wide background: Per library, roughly 1.5 +/- 0.3 million reads; roughly 150 million TRB reads overall.

The libraries of TRB cDNA were constructed through 5' RACE using UMI labels. TCRdb re-called the 5' RACE reads, yielding one record per CDR3 amino acid sequence without DNA. The sample table sets out tens of thousands of distinct CDR3 sequences. Regarding the study as a whole: TRB CDR3s were more hydrophobic in CXCR3-positive than in CXCR3-negative naive cells. Relative to memory CD8+ cells, whose diversity was much lower, both naive subsets had comparably high diversity.

By phenotype, naive CD8+ T cells were CD45RO-CCR7+CD27+CD95-. The CDR3 is 13 residues long. Germline V gives CDR1 DFQATT, CDR2 SNEGSKA (reference sequence). Concerning this clonotype itself: Antigen specificity is unknown.

The source material was naive CXCR3- CD8+ T cells from blood. Regarding subset: CD45RO-CCR7+CD27+CD95- naive CD8+ T cells lacking CXCR3 (TNR3-). This chain joins TRBV20-1 and TRBJ2-3. This receptor was identified in a human donor in good health. Some clones in this sample may be carry-over from other donors' samples. CDR3 sequence reads: CSARDYLTDTQYF.